This TCR beta chain was sequenced for a study of radiation and T cells in renal cell carcinoma. Sequencing used immunoSEQ multiplex PCR; TCRdb keeps in-frame clones, though not all of them. Among roughly 130,000 clones, approximately 90% were seen once, and the ten largest hold 5.5% to 6.5%. Sample time point: blood 2 weeks post-SBRT. Stated treatment: 15 Gy SBRT to primary tumor, nephrectomy 4 weeks later. After removal of 4 bases from V and 0 bases from J, the junction contained 9 bases not matched to a gene. Germline V lookup: CDR1 KGHSH, CDR2 LQKENI. This CDR3 is 18 amino acids long. The rearrangement links TRBV18 to TRBJ2-6; 7 nucleotides line up with TRBD1. This receptor was taken from a woman between 65 and 79 years old with renal cell carcinoma. The source was blood, collected from a patient whose treatment included radiotherapy and nephrectomy. The DNA for the CDR3 is TGTGCCAGCTCACTCCGGGACAGAGCTTTCTCTGGGGCCAACGTCCTGACTTTC. It yields the protein CASSLRDRAFSGANVLTF. Full variable domain (remainder filled in from reference TRBV18 and TRBJ2-6): NAGVMQNPRHLVRRRGQEARLRCSPMKGHSHVYWYRQLPEEGLKFMVYLQKENIIDESGMPKERFSAEFPKEGPSILRIQQVVRGDSAAYFCASSLRDRAFSGANVLTFGAGSRLTVL.